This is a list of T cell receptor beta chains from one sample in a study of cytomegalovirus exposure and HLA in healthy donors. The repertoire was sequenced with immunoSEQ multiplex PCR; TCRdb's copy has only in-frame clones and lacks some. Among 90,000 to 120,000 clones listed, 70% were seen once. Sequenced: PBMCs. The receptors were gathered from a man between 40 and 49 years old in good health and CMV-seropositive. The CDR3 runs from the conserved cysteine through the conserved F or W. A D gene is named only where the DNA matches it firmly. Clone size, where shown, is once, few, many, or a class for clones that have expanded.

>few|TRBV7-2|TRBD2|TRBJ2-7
CASSLIGGRAPYEQYF
TGTGCCAGCAGCTTGATAGGAGGGAGGGCCCCCTACGAGCAGTACTTC
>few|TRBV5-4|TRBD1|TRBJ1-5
CASSPDRDRDQPQHF
TGTGCCAGCAGCCCGGACCGGGACAGAGATCAGCCCCAGCATTTT
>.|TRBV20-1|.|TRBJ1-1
CSPQGNTEAFF
TGCAGTCCTCAGGGGAACACTGAAGCTTTCTTT
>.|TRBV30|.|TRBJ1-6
CACPGETGQRALHF
TGTGCCTGCCCAGGGGAGACAGGCCAGAGAGCCCTCCACTTT
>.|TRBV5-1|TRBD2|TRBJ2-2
CATPGLHTGELFF
TGCGCCACCCCGGGACTACATACCGGGGAGCTGTTTTTT
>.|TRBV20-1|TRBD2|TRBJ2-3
CSARGTSLQYF
TGCAGTGCTAGGGGGACTAGCTTGCAGTATTTT
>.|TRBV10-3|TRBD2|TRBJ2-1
CAISDPSGSYEQFF
TGTGCCATCAGTGATCCTAGCGGGAGCTATGAGCAGTTCTTC
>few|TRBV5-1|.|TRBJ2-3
CASSLEGRDTQYF
TGCGCCAGCAGCTTGGAAGGGAGAGATACGCAGTATTTT
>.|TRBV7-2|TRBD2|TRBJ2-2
CASSLGGRASTGELFF
TGTGCCAGCAGCTTAGGCGGGAGGGCTAGCACCGGGGAGCTGTTTTTT
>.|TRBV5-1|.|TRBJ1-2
CASSWTDPNYGYTF
TGCGCCAGCAGCTGGACTGACCCTAACTATGGCTACACCTTC
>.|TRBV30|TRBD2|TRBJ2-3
CAWSEGLAGDQDTQYF
TGTGCCTGGAGTGAAGGACTAGCGGGAGATCAGGATACGCAGTATTTT
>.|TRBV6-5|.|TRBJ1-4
CASSYSGVPIMEKLFF
TGTGCCAGCAGTTACTCAGGGGTCCCGATCATGGAAAAACTGTTTTTT
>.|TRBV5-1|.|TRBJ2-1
CASSVLSEQFF
TGCGCCAGCAGCGTTCTTAGTGAGCAGTTCTTC
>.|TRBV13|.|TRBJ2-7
CASSFPGSEQYF
TGTGCCAGCAGCTTTCCGGGAAGCGAGCAGTACTTC
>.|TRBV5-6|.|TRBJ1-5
CASSLFFRVGQPQHF
TGTGCCAGCAGCTTGTTTTTCCGGGTCGGCCAGCCCCAGCATTTT
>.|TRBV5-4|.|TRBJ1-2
CASSLDTIYGYTF
TGTGCCAGCAGCTTGGACACCATCTATGGCTACACCTTC
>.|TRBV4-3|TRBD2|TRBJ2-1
CASSPDTSGVNEQFF
TGCGCCAGCAGCCCCGATACTAGCGGGGTCAATGAGCAGTTCTTC
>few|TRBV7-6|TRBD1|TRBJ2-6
CASGGTGQLSGANVLTF
TGTGCCAGCGGGGGGACAGGACAACTCTCTGGGGCCAACGTCCTGACTTTC
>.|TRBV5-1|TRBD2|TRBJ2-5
CASSPRLAGEETQYF
TGCGCCAGCAGCCCCCGACTAGCGGGAGAGGAGACCCAGTACTTC
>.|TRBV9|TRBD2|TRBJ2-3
CASSAGTGEGTQYF
TGTGCCAGCAGCGCCGGGACCGGGGAGGGTACGCAGTATTTT
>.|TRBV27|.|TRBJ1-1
CASSFGRGNTEAFF
TGTGCCAGCAGTTTCGGCAGGGGGAACACTGAAGCTTTCTTT
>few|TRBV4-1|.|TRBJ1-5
CASSQGPGDQPQHF
TGCGCCAGCAGCCAAGGTCCGGGGGATCAGCCCCAGCATTTT
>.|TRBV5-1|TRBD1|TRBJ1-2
CASSALQGKEDGYTF
TGCGCCAGCAGCGCACTACAGGGGAAGGAGGATGGCTACACCTTC
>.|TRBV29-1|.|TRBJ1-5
CSVAGVGDQPQHF
TGCAGCGTTGCAGGGGTGGGCGATCAGCCCCAGCATTTT
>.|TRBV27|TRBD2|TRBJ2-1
CASSPGTSGSNEQFF
TGTGCCAGCAGCCCCGGGACTAGCGGGAGCAATGAGCAGTTCTTC
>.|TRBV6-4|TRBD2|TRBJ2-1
CASSGTSGSGNEQFF
TGTGCCAGCAGTGGTACTAGCGGGAGTGGGAATGAGCAGTTCTTC
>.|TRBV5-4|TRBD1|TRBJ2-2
CASSSAGTGVAGELFF
TGTGCCAGCAGCTCGGCCGGGACAGGGGTGGCCGGGGAGCTGTTTTTT
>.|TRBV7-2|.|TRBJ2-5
CASSLQGGQETQYF
TGTGCCAGCAGCCTACAGGGAGGGCAAGAGACCCAGTACTTC
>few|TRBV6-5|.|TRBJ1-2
CAVGVGYGYTF
TGTGCCGTAGGGGTCGGCTATGGCTACACCTTC
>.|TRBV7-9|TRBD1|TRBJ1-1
CASSLGGGGLSNTEAFF
TGTGCCAGCAGCTTAGGTGGAGGGGGCTTGTCGAACACTGAAGCTTTCTTT
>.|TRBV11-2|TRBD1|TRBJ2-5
CASSLVKGTGPETQYF
TGTGCCAGCAGCTTAGTAAAGGGGACAGGGCCAGAGACCCAGTACTTC
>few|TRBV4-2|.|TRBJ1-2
CASSQVTAGKSNYGYTF
TGTGCCAGCAGCCAAGTTACGGCAGGGAAAAGTAACTATGGCTACACCTTC
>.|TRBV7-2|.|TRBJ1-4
CASSLGGLYNEKLFF
TGTGCCAGCAGCTTGGGCGGGCTATATAATGAAAAACTGTTTTTT
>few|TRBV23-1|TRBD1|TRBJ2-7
CASSPTRPTGSEQYF
TGCGCCAGCAGTCCGACACGTCCGACAGGGTCCGAGCAGTACTTC
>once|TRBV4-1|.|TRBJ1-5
CASSQFGVGNQPQHF
TGCGCCAGCAGCCAATTCGGGGTGGGCAATCAGCCCCAGCATTTT
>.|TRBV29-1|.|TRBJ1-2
CSVEGGGEVNYGYTF
TGCAGCGTTGAAGGGGGGGGAGAGGTGAACTATGGCTACACCTTC
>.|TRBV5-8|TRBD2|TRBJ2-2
CASSSGLAANTGELFF
TGTGCCAGCAGCTCCGGACTAGCTGCGAACACCGGGGAGCTGTTTTTT
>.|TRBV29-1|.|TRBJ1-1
CSAGRMTGNTEAFF
TGCAGCGCAGGTAGAATGACAGGGAACACTGAAGCTTTCTTT
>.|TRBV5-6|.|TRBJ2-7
CASSPSGSYASEQYF
TGTGCCAGCAGCCCCTCTGGGTCTTATGCGAGCGAGCAGTACTTC
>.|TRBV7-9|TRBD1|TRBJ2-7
CASSIGQGNEQYF
TGTGCCAGCAGCATCGGACAGGGCAACGAGCAGTACTTC
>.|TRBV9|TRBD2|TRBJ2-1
CASSVSSGSYNEQFF
TGTGCCAGCAGCGTATCTAGCGGATCCTACAATGAGCAGTTCTTC
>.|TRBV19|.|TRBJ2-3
CASSISGGGTDTQYF
TGTGCCAGTAGTATTAGCGGAGGAGGCACAGATACGCAGTATTTT
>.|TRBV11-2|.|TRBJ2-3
CASSLGHPDTQYF
TGTGCCAGCAGCTTAGGGCATCCAGATACGCAGTATTTT
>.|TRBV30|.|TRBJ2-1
CAWGSVGVTYNEQFF
TGTGCCTGGGGCTCGGTGGGCGTAACCTACAATGAGCAGTTCTTC
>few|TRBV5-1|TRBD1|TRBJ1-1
CASRSDRETEAFF
TGCGCCAGCAGATCGGACAGGGAGACTGAAGCTTTCTTT
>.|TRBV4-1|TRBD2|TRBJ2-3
CASSFSGSITDTQYF
TGCGCCAGCAGTTTTAGCGGGAGTATAACAGATACGCAGTATTTT
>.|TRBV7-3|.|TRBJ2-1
CASSRVVFNEQFF
TGTGCCAGCAGCCGCGTTGTTTTCAATGAGCAGTTCTTC
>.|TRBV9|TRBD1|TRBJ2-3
CASSTRQGRDTQYF
TGTGCCAGCAGTACAAGACAGGGAAGAGATACGCAGTATTTT
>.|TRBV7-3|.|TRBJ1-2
CASSLQGMDGYTF
TGTGCCAGCAGCTTACAGGGGATGGATGGCTACACCTTC
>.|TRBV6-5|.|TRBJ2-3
CATLAGTDTQYF
TGTGCCACATTAGCGGGCACAGATACGCAGTATTTT
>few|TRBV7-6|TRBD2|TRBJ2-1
CASEPSGKGNNEQFF
TGTGCCAGCGAACCTAGCGGTAAGGGGAACAATGAGCAGTTCTTC